The present TCR beta chain was sequenced within a study of radiation and T cells in renal cell carcinoma. The study's findings and limits: From baseline, blood top tumor clonotypes peaked at 2 weeks post-radiation.

Repertoires were generated with immunoSEQ multiplex PCR, while TCRdb's copy carries only in-frame clones and drops some. The table lists about 130,000 clones, roughly four fifths of them singletons, with roughly 5.9% in the top ten. On this clone itself: Its antigen is not known.

Sample time point: blood 2 weeks post-SBRT. Documented treatment: 15 Gy SBRT to primary tumor, nephrectomy 4 weeks later. Trimming shortened V by 1 base and J by 2 bases, and 12 bases separated the two germline ends. This CDR3 is 16 amino acids long. Germline CDR1 WSHSY, CDR2 SAAADI. The source is a man aged 50 to 60 with renal cell carcinoma. V and J are TRBV10-2 and TRBJ1-5; TRBD1 might be the D (6 bases). The sequencing here drew on blood, taken from a patient whose treatment included radiotherapy and nephrectomy. The CDR3 here is CASSELTGGGNQPQHF. CDR3 nucleotide sequence: TGCGCCAGCAGTGAGTTGACAGGAGGCGGCAATCAGCCCCAGCATTTT.